This T cell receptor beta chain was recovered during a study of cytomegalovirus exposure and HLA in healthy donors. At the level of the study: Among about 179 million T cells, an earlier analysis found roughly 100 million unique TCR beta sequences. Tens of millions of unique TCRs from HLA-typed donors were held in an early release of data.

Broader study findings: Presence/absence comparisons presumed near-even sequencing depth among donors. One variant, a missense change in DCLRE1C, was linked in a later analysis to TCR beta V- and J-gene trimming.

As regards this clone: Antigen: not known.

V lost 4 bases to trimming and J lost 4 bases; unmatched junction nucleotides: 4. The germline gives CDR1 SGDLS, CDR2 YYNGEE. The CDR3 runs 15 residues. Researchers ran the PCR with 60 Vbeta and 13 Jbeta primers. The method was immunoSEQ multiplex PCR; TCRdb's version includes in-frame clones alone and lacks a portion of them. The repertoire has about 140,000 clones, almost 85% of them found once; the top ten carry roughly 3.4%. The chain employs TRBV9 and TRBJ2-5, with 13 bases fitting TRBD2. The receptor was isolated from a man younger than 35 in good health and CMV-seropositive. Source material: PBMCs. The CDR3 region has the DNA TGTGCCAGCAGCACCCGGACTAGCGGGAGAGAGACCCAGTACTTC. It codes for CASSTRTSGRETQYF.